The 3 T cell receptor beta chains below were found in one sample sequenced in a study of beta chain features in type 1 diabetes. Sequenced material consisted of expressed TCRB transcripts (all of the isolated RNA was reverse transcribed). Using immunoSEQ multiplex PCR, the repertoire was profiled, and TCRdb retains in-frame clones only, with some absent. This sample has around 140,000 clones, with roughly a tenth found just once. Sequenced: naive CD4+ T cells from blood. These receptors all come from a young man in good health.

This chain links TRBV7-2 with TRBJ2-3; no definite D call. V was cut by 3 bases and J by 0 bases, with 7 bases left in between. Germline values: CDR1 SGHTA, CDR2 FQGNSA. CDR3 size: 14 residues. This CDR3 reads CASSFPTSTDTQYF. In nucleotides, the CDR3 is TGTGCCAGCAGCTTCCCGACTAGCACAGATACGCAGTATTTT.

This clone was counted at least ten times. This chain joins TRBV4-3 and TRBJ2-5, with 8 nucleotides matching TRBD1. Germline assignment: CDR1 LGHNA and CDR2 YSLEER. The CDR3 runs to 14 residues. Germline trimming cut 4 bases from V and 3 bases from J; bases unmatched to any gene: 4. The CDR3 bases are TGCGCCAGCAGCCGAGGACAGGGCGAAGAGACCCAGTACTTC. Residues: CASSRGQGEETQYF.

In nucleotides, the CDR3 is TGTGCCAGCAGTGGGCAGGGGTTGGGCAATGAGCAGTTCTTC. Translating it yields CASSGQGLGNEQFF. The V call is TRBV6-1, the J call TRBJ2-1; possibly TRBD1 for D (6 bases). The CDR3 runs 14 residues. V lost 4 bases and J lost 6, with 13 bases in between. Germline values: CDR1 MNHNS, CDR2 SASEGT.